This T cell receptor (beta chain) originates from a study of response to subunit inactivated influenza vaccine. Study observations and caveats: The authors offered the suggestion that each seasonal influenza vaccination recruits few new T cells.

A word on this clonotype: The target antigen is unknown.

MiXCR, applied by TCRdb to the RT-PCR reads, yields one record per CDR3 protein. The sample contains about 580,000 distinct CDR3 sequences, around 15% of which appear only once. The ends lost 2 bases at V and 7 bases at J; junction bases unmatched: 11. The CDR3 is 16 residues long. Germline V gene sequence: CDR1 DFQATT, CDR2 SNEGSKA (reference sequence). This receptor was taken from a man aged 50 to 59 who received an inactivated influenza vaccine. The input for sequencing was PBMCs from blood, taken roughly 12 days after vaccination. This chain connects TRBV20-1 to TRBJ2-2, with 9 nucleotides matching TRBD2. As DNA, the CDR3 is TGCAGTGCTAGACGGCCGGGACTAGCCTCTTTCGGGGAGCTGTTTTTT. Amino acids: CSARRPGLASFGELFF.